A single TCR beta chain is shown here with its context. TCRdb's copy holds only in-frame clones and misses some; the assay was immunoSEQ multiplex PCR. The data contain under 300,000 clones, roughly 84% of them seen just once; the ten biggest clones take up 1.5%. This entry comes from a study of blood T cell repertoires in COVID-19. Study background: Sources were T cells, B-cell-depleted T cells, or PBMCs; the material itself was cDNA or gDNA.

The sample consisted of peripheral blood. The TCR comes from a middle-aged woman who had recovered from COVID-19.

In DNA, the CDR3 is TGTGCCAGCAGCCAAGATAGGGGCAGCAATTATGGCTACACCTTC. The encoded protein is CASSQDRGSNYGYTF. V is TRBV3-1 (or the pseudogene TRBV3-2) and J is TRBJ1-2; the D gene is possibly TRBD1 (5 bases). V was trimmed by 0 bases and J by 5 bases, leaving 13 bases between them. Germline CDR1 LGHDT, CDR2 YNNKEL (reference sequence). This CDR3 contains 15 residues.